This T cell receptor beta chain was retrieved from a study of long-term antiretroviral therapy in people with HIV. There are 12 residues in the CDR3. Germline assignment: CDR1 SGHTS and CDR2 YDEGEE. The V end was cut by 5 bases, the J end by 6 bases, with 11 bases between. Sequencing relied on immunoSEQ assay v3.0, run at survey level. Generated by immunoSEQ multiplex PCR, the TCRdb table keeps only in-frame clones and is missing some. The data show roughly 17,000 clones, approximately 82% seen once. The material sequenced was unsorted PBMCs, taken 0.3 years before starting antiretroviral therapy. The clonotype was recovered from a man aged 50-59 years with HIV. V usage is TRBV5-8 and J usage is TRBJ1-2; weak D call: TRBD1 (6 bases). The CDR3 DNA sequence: TGTGCCAGCAGTTGGACAGCTCATGGCTACACCTTC. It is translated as CASSWTAHGYTF.